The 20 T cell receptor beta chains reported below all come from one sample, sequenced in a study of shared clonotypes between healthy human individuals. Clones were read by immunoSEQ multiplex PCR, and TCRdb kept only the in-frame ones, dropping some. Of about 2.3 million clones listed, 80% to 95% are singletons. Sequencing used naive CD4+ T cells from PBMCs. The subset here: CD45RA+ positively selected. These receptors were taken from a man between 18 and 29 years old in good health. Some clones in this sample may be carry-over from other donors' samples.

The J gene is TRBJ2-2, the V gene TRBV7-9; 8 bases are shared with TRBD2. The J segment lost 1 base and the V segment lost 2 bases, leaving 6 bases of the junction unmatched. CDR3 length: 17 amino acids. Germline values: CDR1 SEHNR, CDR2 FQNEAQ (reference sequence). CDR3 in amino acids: CASSLYVGGENTGELFF. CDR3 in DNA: TGTGCCAGCAGCTTATATGTCGGGGGGGAGAACACCGGGGAGCTGTTTTTT. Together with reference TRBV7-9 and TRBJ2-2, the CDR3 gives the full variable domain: DTGVSQNPRHKITKRGQNVTFRCDPISEHNRLYWYRQTLGQGPEFLTYFQNEAQLEKSRLLSDRFSAERPKGSFSTLEIQRTEQGDSAMYLCASSLYVGGENTGELFFGEGSRLTVL.

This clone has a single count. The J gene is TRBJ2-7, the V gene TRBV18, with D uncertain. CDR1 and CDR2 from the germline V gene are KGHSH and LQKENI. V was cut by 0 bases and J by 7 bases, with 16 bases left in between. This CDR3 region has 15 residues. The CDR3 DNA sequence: TGTGCCAGCTCACCACCCTCTAGGCCCTCTAAGGAGCAGTACTTC. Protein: CASSPPSRPSKEQYF. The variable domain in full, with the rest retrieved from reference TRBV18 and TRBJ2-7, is NAGVMQNPRHLVRRRGQEARLRCSPMKGHSHVYWYRQLPEEGLKFMVYLQKENIIDESGMPKERFSAEFPKEGPSILRIQQVVRGDSAAYFCASSPPSRPSKEQYFGPGTRLTVT.

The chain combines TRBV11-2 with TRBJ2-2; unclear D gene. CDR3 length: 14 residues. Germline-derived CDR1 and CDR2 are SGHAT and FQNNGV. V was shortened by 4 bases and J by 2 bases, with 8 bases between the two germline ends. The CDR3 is CASSYRVNTGELFF. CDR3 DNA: TGTGCCAGCAGCTACCGGGTAAACACCGGGGAGCTGTTTTTT.

The CDR3 DNA follows: TGTGCCATCGCCCAGGAGAGCGGCAATGAGCAGTTCTTC. Amino acid sequence: CAIAQESGNEQFF. The V gene is TRBV10-3, the J gene TRBJ2-1, with a weak D call TRBD2 (5 bases). The CDR3 is made up of 13 amino acids. Deletions cut 8 bases from V and 6 bases from J, with 14 bases between. From germline, CDR1 is ENHRY and CDR2 SYGVKD.

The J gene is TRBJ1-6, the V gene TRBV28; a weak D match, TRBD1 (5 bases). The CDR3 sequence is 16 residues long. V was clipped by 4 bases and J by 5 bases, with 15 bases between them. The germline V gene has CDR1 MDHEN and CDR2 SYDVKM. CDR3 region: CASSSSSGTDNSPLHF. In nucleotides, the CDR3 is TGTGCCAGCAGTTCGTCCTCGGGGACGGATAATTCACCCCTCCACTTT.

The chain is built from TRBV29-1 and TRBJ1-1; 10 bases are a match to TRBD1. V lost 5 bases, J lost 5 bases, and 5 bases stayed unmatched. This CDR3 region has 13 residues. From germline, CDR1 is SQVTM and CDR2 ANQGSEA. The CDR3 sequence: CSVRGQGITEAFF. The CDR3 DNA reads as TGCAGCGTTCGGGGACAGGGGATTACTGAAGCTTTCTTT.

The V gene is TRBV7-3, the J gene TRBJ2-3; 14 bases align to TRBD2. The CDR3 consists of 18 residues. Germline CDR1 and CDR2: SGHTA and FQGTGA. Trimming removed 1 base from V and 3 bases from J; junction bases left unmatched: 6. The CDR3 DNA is TGTGCCAGCAGCTTAAATTTGGGACTAGCGGGAGTGACAGATACGCAGTATTTT. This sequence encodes CASSLNLGLAGVTDTQYF.

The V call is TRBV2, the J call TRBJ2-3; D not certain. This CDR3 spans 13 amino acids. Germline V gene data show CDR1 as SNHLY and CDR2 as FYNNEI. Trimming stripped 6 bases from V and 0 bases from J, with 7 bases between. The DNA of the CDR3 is TGTGCCAGCAGATTCCCTAGCACAGATACGCAGTATTTT. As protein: CASRFPSTDTQYF.

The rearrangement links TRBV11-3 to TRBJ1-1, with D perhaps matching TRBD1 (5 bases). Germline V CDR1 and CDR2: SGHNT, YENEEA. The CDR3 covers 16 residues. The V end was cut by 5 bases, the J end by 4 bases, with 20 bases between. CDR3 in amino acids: CASSPGGDRVGTEAFF. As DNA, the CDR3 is TGTGCCAGCAGCCCCGGGGGGGACCGGGTAGGCACTGAAGCTTTCTTT.

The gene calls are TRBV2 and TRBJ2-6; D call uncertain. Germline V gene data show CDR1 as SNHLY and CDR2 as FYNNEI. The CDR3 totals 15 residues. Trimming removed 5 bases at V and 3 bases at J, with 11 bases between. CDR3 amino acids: CASSTFISGANVLTF. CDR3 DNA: TGTGCCAGCAGTACTTTTATTAGTGGGGCCAACGTCCTGACTTTC.

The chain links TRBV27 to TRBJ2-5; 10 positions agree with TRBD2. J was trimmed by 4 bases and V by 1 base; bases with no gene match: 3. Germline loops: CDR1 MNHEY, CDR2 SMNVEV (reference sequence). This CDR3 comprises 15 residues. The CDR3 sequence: CASSLWGLARETQYF. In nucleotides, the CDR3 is TGTGCCAGCAGTTTATGGGGACTAGCGCGAGAGACCCAGTACTTC.

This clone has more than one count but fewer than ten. The CDR3 protein is CASSFLGGSTEAFF. Here the CDR3 DNA reads TGTGCCAGCAGTTTTCTCGGGGGTAGCACTGAAGCTTTCTTT. V usage is TRBV28 and J usage is TRBJ1-1; the D gene is possibly TRBD1 (5 bases). CDR1 and CDR2 from the germline V gene are MDHEN and SYDVKM. V was cut by 3 bases and J by 4 bases, with 12 bases left in between. The CDR3 is 14 amino acids.

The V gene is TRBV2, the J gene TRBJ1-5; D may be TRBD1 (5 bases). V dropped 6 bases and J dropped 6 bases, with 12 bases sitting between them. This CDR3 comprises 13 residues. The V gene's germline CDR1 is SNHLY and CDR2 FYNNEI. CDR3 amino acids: CASRGGSGQPQHF. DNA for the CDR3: TGTGCCAGCAGGGGGGGGTCGGGTCAGCCCCAGCATTTT.

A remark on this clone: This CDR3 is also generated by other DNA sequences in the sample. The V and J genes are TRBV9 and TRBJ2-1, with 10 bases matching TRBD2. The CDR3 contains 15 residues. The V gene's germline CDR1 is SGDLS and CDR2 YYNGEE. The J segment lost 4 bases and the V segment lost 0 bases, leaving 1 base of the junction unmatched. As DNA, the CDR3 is TGTGCCAGCAGCGTAGGACTAGCGGGTTACAATGAGCAGTTCTTC. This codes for CASSVGLAGYNEQFF.

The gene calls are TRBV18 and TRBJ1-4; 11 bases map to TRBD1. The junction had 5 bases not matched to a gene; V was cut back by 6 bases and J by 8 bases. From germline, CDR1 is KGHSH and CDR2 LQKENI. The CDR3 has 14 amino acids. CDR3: CASSPGQGVEKLFF. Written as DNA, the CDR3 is TGTGCCAGCTCCCCGGGACAGGGGGTAGAAAAACTGTTTTTT.

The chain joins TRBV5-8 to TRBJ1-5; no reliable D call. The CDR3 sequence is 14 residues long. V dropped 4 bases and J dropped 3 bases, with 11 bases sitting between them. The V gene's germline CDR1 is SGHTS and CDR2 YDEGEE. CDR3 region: CASSPTVNNQPQHF. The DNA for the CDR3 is TGTGCCAGCAGCCCCACAGTAAACAATCAGCCCCAGCATTTT.

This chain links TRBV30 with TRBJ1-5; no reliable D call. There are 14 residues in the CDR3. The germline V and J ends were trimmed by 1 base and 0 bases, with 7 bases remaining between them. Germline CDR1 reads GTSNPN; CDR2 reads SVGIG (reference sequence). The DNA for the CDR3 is TGTGCCTGGAGTGAGGCTAATAGCAATCAGCCCCAGCATTTT. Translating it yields CAWSEANSNQPQHF.

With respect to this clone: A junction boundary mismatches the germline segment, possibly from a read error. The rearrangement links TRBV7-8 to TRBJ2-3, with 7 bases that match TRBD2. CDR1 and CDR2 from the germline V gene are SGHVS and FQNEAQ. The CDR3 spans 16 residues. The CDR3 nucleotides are TGTGCCAGCAGCCGCCCAGCGGGATCGGAGACAGTTACGCAGTATTTT. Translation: CASSRPAGSETVTQYF.

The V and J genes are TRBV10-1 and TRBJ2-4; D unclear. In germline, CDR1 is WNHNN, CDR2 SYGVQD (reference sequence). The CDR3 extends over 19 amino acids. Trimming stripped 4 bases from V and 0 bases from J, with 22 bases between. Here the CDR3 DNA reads TGCGCCAGCAGTGTGGATGGAGCCGAGGAGAATCCAGCCAAAAACATTCAGTACTTC. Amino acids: CASSVDGAEENPAKNIQYF.

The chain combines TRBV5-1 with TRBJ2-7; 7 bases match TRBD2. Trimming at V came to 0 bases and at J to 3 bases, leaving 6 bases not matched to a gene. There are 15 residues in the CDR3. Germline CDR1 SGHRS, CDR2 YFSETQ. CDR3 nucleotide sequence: TGCGCCAGCAGCTTGGTAGCGGGTCGGAGCTACGAGCAGTACTTC. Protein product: CASSLVAGRSYEQYF.